Shown below are 12 T cell receptor beta chains from a single sample sequenced in a study of shared clonotypes between healthy human individuals. TCRdb keeps only in-frame clones here, not all; method: immunoSEQ multiplex PCR. The sample yields 2 million to 3 million clones, more than 85% seen once. Sequenced sample: naive CD4+ T cells from PBMCs. The subset is: CD45RA+ positively selected. These receptors were obtained from a man younger than 35 in good health. Some clones in this sample may be carry-over from other donors' samples.

The J gene is TRBJ2-3, the V gene TRBV29-1, with 7 positions matching TRBD2. The CDR3 totals 13 residues. The germline gives CDR1 SQVTM, CDR2 ANQGSEA. Trimming removed 7 bases from V and 2 bases from J; junction bases left unmatched: 6. CDR3 amino acids: CSGGGRTTDTQYF. The CDR3 DNA follows: TGCAGCGGGGGAGGGAGGACCACAGATACGCAGTATTTT.

The V and J genes are TRBV29-1 and TRBJ2-7; 8 bases agree with TRBD2. Germline trimming cut 7 bases from V and 5 bases from J; bases unmatched to any gene: 4. Germline CDR1 SQVTM, CDR2 ANQGSEA. This CDR3 region has 11 residues. As DNA, the CDR3 is TGCAGCGGGGGACTAGAGGACGAGCAGTACTTC. Its translation is CSGGLEDEQYF.

The chain links TRBV28 to TRBJ1-1; D remains unclear. This CDR3 comprises 13 residues. Trimming shortened V by 5 bases and J by 4 bases, and 11 bases separated the two germline ends. The germline CDR1 and CDR2 sequences are MDHEN and SYDVKM. The CDR3 DNA sequence: TGTGCCAGCAGTGGGCAGACCTTCACTGAAGCTTTCTTT. This codes for CASSGQTFTEAFF.

The chain joins TRBV10-3 to TRBJ1-5; 10 nucleotides line up with TRBD1. The V and J ends lost 6 bases and 5 bases, in that order; junction bases with no gene match: 7. This CDR3 spans 15 amino acids. Looked up from germline, CDR1 is ENHRY and CDR2 is SYGVKD. CDR3 nucleotides: TGTGCCATCAGAAGCGGGACAGGGGACGATCAGCCCCAGCATTTT. Its translation is CAIRSGTGDDQPQHF.

The rearrangement joins TRBV4-1 to TRBJ2-7, with 7 bases that match TRBD2. The CDR3 totals 15 residues. Germline trimming cut 1 base from V and 2 bases from J; bases unmatched to any gene: 5. The germline V gene encodes CDR1 MGHRA and CDR2 YSYEKL. CDR3 residues: CASSQAQRGAYEQYF. The CDR3 bases are TGCGCCAGCAGCCAAGCCCAGCGGGGAGCCTACGAGCAGTACTTC.

This chain connects TRBV14 to TRBJ1-1; D is undetermined. The CDR3 contains 12 residues. The germline V gene has CDR1 SGHDN and CDR2 FVKESK. Deletions cut 3 bases from V and 11 bases from J, with 13 bases between. CDR3 in amino acids: CASSQENMRAFF. In DNA form, the CDR3 reads TGTGCCAGCAGCCAGGAAAACATGAGGGCTTTCTTT.

The chain couples TRBV5-1 to TRBJ2-3; 10 bases are a match to TRBD2. The CDR3 extends over 16 amino acids. J lost 6 bases, V lost 0 bases, and 7 bases had no gene match. The germline V gene encodes CDR1 SGHRS and CDR2 YFSETQ. The CDR3 DNA sequence: TGCGCCAGCAGCTTGGGCGATAGCGGGAGGCAGGATACGCAGTATTTT. Translated: CASSLGDSGRQDTQYF.

In its sample, this clone was seen once. The rearrangement links TRBV9 to TRBJ1-3; D call uncertain. The CDR3 has 15 residues. Trimming took off 5 bases at V and 4 bases at J, with 16 bases between the two ends. Per germline, CDR1 SGDLS and CDR2 YYNGEE. CDR3 DNA: TGTGCCAGCAGGGAAGCGGGGTCGTCGGGAAACACCATATATTTT. Translating gives CASREAGSSGNTIYF.

The sample holds one count of this clone. The V call is TRBV15, the J call TRBJ2-5; D perhaps matches TRBD1 (6 bases). This CDR3 comprises 15 residues. Germline loops: CDR1 LNHNV, CDR2 YYDKDF (reference sequence). V lost 0 bases, J lost 2 bases, and 10 bases lay in between. CDR3 DNA sequence: TGTGCCACCAGCAGAGATCCAGGGGTTCAAGAGACCCAGTACTTC. Translation gives CATSRDPGVQETQYF.

The rearrangement joins TRBV19 to TRBJ2-5, with D tentatively TRBD2 (6 bases). Trimming removed 4 bases from V and 2 bases from J, with 14 bases in between. The CDR3 is 15 residues long. Germline V CDR1 and CDR2: LNHDA, SQIVND (reference sequence). CDR3 amino acids: CASSNTGAGQETQYF. For the CDR3, the DNA is TGTGCCAGTAGTAATACGGGAGCAGGTCAAGAGACCCAGTACTTC. Together with reference TRBV19 and TRBJ2-5, the CDR3 gives the full variable domain: DGGITQSPKYLFRKEGQNVTLSCEQNLNHDAMYWYRQDPGQGLRLIYYSQIVNDFQKGDIAEGYSVSREKKESFPLTVTSAQKNPTAFYLCASSNTGAGQETQYFGPGTRLLVL.

This chain joins TRBV29-1 and TRBJ1-4, with unresolved D. Trimming took off 4 bases at V and 0 bases at J, with 9 bases between the two ends. CDR3 length: 14 residues. Germline CDR1 and CDR2: SQVTM and ANQGSEA. CDR3 nucleotide sequence: TGCAGCGTTGGGAGGACCTCAACTAATGAAAAACTGTTTTTT. It yields the protein CSVGRTSTNEKLFF.

This chain joins TRBV15 and TRBJ2-3; the D gene is possibly TRBD2 (5 bases). From germline, CDR1 is LNHNV and CDR2 YYDKDF (reference sequence). V was shortened by 0 bases and J by 0 bases, with 10 bases between the two germline ends. The CDR3 spans 16 residues. The CDR3 DNA follows: TGTGCCACCAGCAGAGATGGGCTAGCCAGCACAGATACGCAGTATTTT. Amino acid sequence: CATSRDGLASTDTQYF. Variable domain in full (rest from reference TRBV15 and TRBJ2-3): DAMVIQNPRYQVTQFGKPVTLSCSQTLNHNVMYWYQQKSSQAPKLLFHYYDKDFNNEADTPDNFQSRRPNTSFCFLDIRSPGLGDTAMYLCATSRDGLASTDTQYFGPGTRLTVL.